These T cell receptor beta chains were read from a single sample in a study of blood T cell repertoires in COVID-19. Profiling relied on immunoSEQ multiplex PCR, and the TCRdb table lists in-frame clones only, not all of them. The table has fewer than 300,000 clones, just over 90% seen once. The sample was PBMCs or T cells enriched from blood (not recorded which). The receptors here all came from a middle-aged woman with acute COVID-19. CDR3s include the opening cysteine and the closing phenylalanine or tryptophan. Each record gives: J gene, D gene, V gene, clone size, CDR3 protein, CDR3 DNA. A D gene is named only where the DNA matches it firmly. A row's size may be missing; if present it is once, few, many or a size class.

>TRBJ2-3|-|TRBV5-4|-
CASSLNAGPREDTQYF
TGTGCCAGCAGCTTGAATGCGGGGCCCCGGGAAGATACGCAGTATTTT
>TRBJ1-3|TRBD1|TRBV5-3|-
CARSSLTGWCQKYGNTIYF
TGTGCCAGAAGCTCTTTGACAGGGTGGTGTCAGAAGTATGGAAACACCATATATTTT
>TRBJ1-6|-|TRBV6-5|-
CASTDRRAYNSPLHF
TGTGCCAGCACCGACAGGCGCGCCTATAATTCACCCCTCCACTTT
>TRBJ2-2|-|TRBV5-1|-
CASSLRSLVPGELFF
TGCGCCAGCAGCTTGAGAAGCTTGGTCCCCGGGGAGCTGTTTTTT
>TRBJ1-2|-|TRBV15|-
CATSRELGPNYGYTF
TGTGCCACCAGCAGAGAGCTGGGGCCCAACTATGGCTACACCTTC
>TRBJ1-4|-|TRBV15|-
CATSQGLTEKLFF
TGTGCCACCAGCCAGGGTCTCACTGAAAAACTGTTTTTT
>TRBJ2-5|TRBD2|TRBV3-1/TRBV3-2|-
CASSQWSGGKETQYF
TGTGCCAGCAGCCAATGGTCGGGGGGTAAAGAGACCCAGTACTTC
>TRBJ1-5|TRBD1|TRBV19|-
CASRQGARGNNQPQHF
TGTGCCAGTAGACAGGGGGCGAGAGGTAACAATCAGCCCCAGCATTTT
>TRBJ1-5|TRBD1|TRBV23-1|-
CASRGTGVQPQHF
TGCGCCAGCAGGGGGACAGGGGTTCAGCCCCAGCATTTT
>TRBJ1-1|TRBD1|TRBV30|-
CAWSVTGGTEAFF
TGTGCCTGGAGCGTGACAGGGGGCACTGAAGCTTTCTTT
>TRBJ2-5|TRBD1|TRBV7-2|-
CASSPLQGSGETQYF
TGTGCCAGCAGCCCGTTACAGGGGTCAGGCGAGACCCAGTACTTC
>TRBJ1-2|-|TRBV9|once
CASSSPGFYGYTF
TGTGCCAGCAGCAGCCCGGGGTTCTATGGCTACACCTTC
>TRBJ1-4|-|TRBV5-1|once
CASSGEGARAEKLFF
TGCGCCAGCAGCGGGGAAGGGGCAAGGGCGGAAAAACTGTTTTTT
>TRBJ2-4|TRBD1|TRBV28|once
CASWGQPKNIQYF
TGTGCCAGCTGGGGACAGCCGAAAAACATTCAGTACTTC
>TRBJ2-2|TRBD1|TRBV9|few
CASSLRQGPSGELFF
TGTGCCAGCAGCTTGCGACAGGGTCCCTCCGGGGAGCTGTTTTTT
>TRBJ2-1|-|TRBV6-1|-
CASSDAAYQAYNEQFF
TGTGCCAGCAGTGACGCGGCCTATCAAGCCTACAATGAGCAGTTCTTC
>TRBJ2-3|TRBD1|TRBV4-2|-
CASSPGQDTSTDTQYF
TGTGCCAGCAGCCCGGGACAGGACACTAGCACAGATACGCAGTATTTT
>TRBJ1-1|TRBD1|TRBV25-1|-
CASTTGTGGGMNTEAFF
TGTGCCAGCACAACCGGAACAGGGGGAGGGATGAACACTGAAGCTTTCTTT
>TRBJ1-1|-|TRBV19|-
CASSTEGKANTEAFF
TGTGCCAGTAGCACGGAGGGCAAGGCGAACACTGAAGCTTTCTTT
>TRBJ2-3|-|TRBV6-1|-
CASSEAGARTDTQYF
TGTGCCAGCAGTGAAGCGGGGGCCCGCACAGATACGCAGTATTTT
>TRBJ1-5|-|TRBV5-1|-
CASSPGQPNQPQHF
TGCGCCAGCAGCCCCGGACAGCCGAATCAGCCCCAGCATTTT
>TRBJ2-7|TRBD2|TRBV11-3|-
CASSLGLAGVYEQYF
TGTGCCAGCAGCTTGGGGCTAGCGGGAGTCTACGAGCAGTACTTC
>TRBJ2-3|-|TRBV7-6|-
CASSPRGGTSTDTQYF
TGTGCCAGCAGCCCCAGGGGCGGTACTAGCACAGATACGCAGTATTTT
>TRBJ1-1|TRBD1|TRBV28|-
CASRETGEWTEAFF
TGTGCCAGCAGGGAAACAGGGGAATGGACTGAAGCTTTCTTT
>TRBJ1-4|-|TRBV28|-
CASTPGGWGYTAGSNEKLFF
TGTGCCAGCACCCCCGGAGGGTGGGGATATACGGCAGGGTCTAATGAAAAACTGTTTTTT
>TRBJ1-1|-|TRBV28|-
CASSLRPGNTEAFF
TGTGCCAGCAGTTTACGGCCAGGGAACACTGAAGCTTTCTTT
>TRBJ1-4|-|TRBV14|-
CASSQIFVRSPNEKLFF
TGTGCCAGCAGCCAAATTTTCGTACGGAGCCCTAATGAAAAACTGTTTTTT